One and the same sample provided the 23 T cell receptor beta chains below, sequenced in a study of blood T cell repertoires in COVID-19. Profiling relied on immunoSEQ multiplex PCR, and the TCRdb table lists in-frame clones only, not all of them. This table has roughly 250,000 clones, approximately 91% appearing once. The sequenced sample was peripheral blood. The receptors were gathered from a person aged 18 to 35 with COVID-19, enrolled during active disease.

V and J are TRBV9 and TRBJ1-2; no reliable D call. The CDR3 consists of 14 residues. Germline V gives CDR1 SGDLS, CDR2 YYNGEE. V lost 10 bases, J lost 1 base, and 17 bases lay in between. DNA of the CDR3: TGTGCCCACCCCGGCCCGGAGGTTAACTATGGCTACACCTTC. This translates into CAHPGPEVNYGYTF.

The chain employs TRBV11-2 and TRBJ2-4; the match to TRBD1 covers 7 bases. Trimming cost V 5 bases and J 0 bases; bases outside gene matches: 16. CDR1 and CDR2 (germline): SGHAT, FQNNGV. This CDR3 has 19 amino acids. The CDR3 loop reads CASSVHFRQGYLAKNIQYF. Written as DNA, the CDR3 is TGTGCCAGCAGCGTACATTTTAGACAGGGCTATTTAGCCAAAAACATTCAGTACTTC.

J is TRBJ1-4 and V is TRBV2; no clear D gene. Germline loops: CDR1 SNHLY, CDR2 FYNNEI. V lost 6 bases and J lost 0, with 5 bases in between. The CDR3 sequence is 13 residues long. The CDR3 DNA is TGTGCCAGCAGGGCTGCAACTAATGAAAAACTGTTTTTT. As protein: CASRAATNEKLFF.

CDR3 sequence reads: CASSQSGYEQYF. CDR3 nucleotide sequence: TGCGCCAGCAGCCAAAGCGGCTACGAGCAGTACTTC. V and J are TRBV4-1 and TRBJ2-7, with D possibly matching TRBD2 (5 bases). V shed 2 bases and J shed 3 bases, with 5 bases lying between them. Looked up from germline, CDR1 is MGHRA and CDR2 is YSYEKL. This CDR3 spans 12 amino acids.

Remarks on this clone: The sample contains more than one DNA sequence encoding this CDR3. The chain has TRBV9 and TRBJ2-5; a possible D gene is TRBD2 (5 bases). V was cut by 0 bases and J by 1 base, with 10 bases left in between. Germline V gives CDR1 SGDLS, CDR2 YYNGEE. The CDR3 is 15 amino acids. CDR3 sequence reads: CASSVGGRGQETQYF. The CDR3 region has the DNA TGTGCCAGCAGCGTAGGAGGTCGGGGCCAAGAGACCCAGTACTTC.

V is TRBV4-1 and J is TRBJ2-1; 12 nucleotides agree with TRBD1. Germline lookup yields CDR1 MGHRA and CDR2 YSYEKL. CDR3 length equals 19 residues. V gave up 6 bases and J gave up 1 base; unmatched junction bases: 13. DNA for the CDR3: TGCGCCAGCAGGGAACCGGGACAGGGGGCTAAAGGGTCCTACAATGAGCAGTTCTTC. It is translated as CASREPGQGAKGSYNEQFF.

DNA of the CDR3: TGCGCCAGCAGCCAAGATATGGGTAGCGGGTGGTCCTACAATGAGCAGTTCTTC. This encodes CASSQDMGSGWSYNEQFF. This sequence joins TRBV4-1 and TRBJ2-1; 7 bases match TRBD2. J lost 1 base, V lost 0 bases, and 9 bases had no gene match. Germline loops: CDR1 MGHRA, CDR2 YSYEKL. The CDR3 is made up of 18 amino acids.

CDR3 coding DNA: TGTGCCAGCAGCTTAGTATGGGACAAGAACACTGAAGCTTTCTTT. Its protein product is CASSLVWDKNTEAFF. The chain carries TRBV7-2 and TRBJ1-1, with TRBD1 as a possible D gene (6 bases). This CDR3 has 15 residues. The V gene's germline CDR1 is SGHTA and CDR2 FQGNSA. V was pared by 1 base and J by 1 base, with 10 bases between.

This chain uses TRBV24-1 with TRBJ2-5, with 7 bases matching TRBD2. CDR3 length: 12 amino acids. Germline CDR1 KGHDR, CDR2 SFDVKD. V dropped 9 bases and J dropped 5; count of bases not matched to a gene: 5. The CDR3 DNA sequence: TGTGCCACCGCGGCGCGGGAGGAGACCCAGTACTTC. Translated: CATAAREETQYF.

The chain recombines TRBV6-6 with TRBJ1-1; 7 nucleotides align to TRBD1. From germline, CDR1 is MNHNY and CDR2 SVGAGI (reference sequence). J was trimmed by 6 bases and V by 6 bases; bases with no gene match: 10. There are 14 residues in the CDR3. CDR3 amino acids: CASSDRVGLSEAFF. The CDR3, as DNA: TGTGCCAGCAGCGACAGGGTTGGTTTGTCTGAAGCTTTCTTT.

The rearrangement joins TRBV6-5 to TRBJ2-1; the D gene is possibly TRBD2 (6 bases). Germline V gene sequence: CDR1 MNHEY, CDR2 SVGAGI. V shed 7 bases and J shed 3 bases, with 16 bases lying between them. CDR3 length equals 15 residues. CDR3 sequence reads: CASTLKAGSYNEQFF. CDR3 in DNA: TGTGCCAGCACTCTCAAAGCGGGTAGCTACAATGAGCAGTTCTTC.

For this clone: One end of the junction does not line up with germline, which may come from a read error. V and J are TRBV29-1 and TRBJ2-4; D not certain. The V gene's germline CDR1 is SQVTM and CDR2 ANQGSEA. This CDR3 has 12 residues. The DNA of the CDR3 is TGCAGCGAAACCGATTCCAGTGGGCGTACCCACTTC. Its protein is CSETDSSGRTHF. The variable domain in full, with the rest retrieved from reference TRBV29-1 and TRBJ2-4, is SAVISQKPSRDICQRGTSLTIQCQVDSQVTMMFWYRQQPGQSLTLIATANQGSEATYESGFVIDKFPISRPNLTFSTLTVSNMSPEDSSIYLCSETDSSGRTHFGAGTRLSVL.

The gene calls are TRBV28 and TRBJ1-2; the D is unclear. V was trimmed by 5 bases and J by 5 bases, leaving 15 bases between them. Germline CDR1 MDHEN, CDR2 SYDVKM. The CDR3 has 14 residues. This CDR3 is CASSPSRGGYGYTF. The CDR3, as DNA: TGTGCCAGCAGTCCAAGTCGGGGAGGTTATGGCTACACCTTC.

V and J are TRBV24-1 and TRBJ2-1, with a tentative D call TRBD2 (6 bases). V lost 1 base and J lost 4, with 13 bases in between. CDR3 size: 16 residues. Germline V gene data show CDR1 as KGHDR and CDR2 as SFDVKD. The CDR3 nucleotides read TGTGCCACCAGTGATTTTTCCGGGAGCGGATACAATGAGCAGTTCTTC. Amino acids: CATSDFSGSGYNEQFF.

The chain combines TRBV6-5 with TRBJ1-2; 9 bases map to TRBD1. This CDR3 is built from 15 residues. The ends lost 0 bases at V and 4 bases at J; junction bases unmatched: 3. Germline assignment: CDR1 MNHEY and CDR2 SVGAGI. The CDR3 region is CASSYSKQGAYGYTF. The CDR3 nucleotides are TGTGCCAGCAGTTACTCGAAACAGGGGGCCTATGGCTACACCTTC.

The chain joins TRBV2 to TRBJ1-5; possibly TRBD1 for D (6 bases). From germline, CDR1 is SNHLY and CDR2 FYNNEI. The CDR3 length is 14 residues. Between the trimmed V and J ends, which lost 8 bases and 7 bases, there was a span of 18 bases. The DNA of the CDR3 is TGTGCCAGCGGTGTGTTGGGGGCGAGGCAGCCCCAGCATTTT. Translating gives CASGVLGARQPQHF.

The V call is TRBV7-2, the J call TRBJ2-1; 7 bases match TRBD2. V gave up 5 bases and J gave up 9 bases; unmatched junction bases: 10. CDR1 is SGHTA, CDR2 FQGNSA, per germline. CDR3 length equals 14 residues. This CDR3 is CASSPGLAEGEQFF. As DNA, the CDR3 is TGTGCCAGCAGCCCCGGGCTAGCGGAGGGTGAGCAGTTCTTC.

As DNA, the CDR3 is TGTGCCAGCAGCATCCCTGGACAGGGGCGTGGCTACACCTTC. Translating it yields CASSIPGQGRGYTF. The V and J genes are TRBV28 and TRBJ1-2, with 9 bases aligning to TRBD1. Germline lookup yields CDR1 MDHEN and CDR2 SYDVKM. CDR3 length: 14 amino acids. With 6 bases clipped from V and 7 bases from J, the junction kept 9 bases outside the gene matches.

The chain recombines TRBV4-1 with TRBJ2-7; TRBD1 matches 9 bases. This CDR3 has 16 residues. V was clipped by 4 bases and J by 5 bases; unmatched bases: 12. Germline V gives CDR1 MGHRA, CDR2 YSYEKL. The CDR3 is CASSRLLGQGVHEQYF. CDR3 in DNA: TGCGCCAGCAGCCGATTGTTGGGACAGGGAGTCCACGAGCAGTACTTC.

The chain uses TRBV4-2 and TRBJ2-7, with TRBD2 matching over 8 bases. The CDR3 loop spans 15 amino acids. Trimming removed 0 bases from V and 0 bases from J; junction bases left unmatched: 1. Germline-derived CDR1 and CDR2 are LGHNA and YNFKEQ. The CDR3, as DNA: TGTGCCAGCAGCCAAGACGGGAGGGCCTCCTACGAGCAGTACTTC. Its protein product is CASSQDGRASYEQYF.

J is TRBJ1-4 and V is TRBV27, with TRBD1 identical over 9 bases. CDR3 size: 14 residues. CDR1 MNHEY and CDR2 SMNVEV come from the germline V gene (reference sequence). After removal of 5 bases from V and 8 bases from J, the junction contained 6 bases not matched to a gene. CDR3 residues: CASSPDRGGEKLFF. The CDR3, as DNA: TGTGCCAGCAGTCCGGACAGGGGAGGCGAAAAACTGTTTTTT.

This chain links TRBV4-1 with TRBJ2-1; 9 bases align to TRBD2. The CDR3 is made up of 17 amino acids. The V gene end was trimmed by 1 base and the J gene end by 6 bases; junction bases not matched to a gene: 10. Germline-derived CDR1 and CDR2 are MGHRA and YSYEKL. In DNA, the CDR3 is TGCGCCAGCAGCCAAGGGCTAGCGGGGAACGGTGGCAATGAGCAGTTCTTC. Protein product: CASSQGLAGNGGNEQFF.

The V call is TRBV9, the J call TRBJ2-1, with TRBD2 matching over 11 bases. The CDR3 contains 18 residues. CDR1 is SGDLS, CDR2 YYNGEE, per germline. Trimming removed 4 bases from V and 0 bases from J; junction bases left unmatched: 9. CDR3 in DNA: TGTGCCAGCAGCCACTCCACTAGCGGGAGCACCTCCTACAATGAGCAGTTCTTC. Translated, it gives CASSHSTSGSTSYNEQFF. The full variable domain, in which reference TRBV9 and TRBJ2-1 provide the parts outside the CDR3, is DSGVTQTPKHLITATGQRVTLRCSPRSGDLSVYWYQQSLDQGLQFLIQYYNGEERAKGNILERFSAQQFPDLHSELNLSSLELGDSALYFCASSHSTSGSTSYNEQFFGPGTRLTVL.